These T cell receptor beta chains were read from a single sample in a study of blood T cell repertoires in COVID-19. Here immunoSEQ multiplex PCR was the method, and the copy in TCRdb shows in-frame clones only, minus some. The repertoire holds over 25,000 clones, with approximately 84% as singletons. The sequenced sample consisted of peripheral blood. These receptor sequences come from a man between 65 and 85 years old with active COVID-19. Both conserved end residues are trimmed from each CDR3.

v_call	cdr3_aa
TRBV24-1	ATMRGSYNEQF
TRBV19	ASILGGPQH
TRBV29-1	SVLTPRTGGPSNYGYT
TRBV19	ASIDGTYRGLNTEAF
TRBV5-1	ASSRLAGGYNEQF
TRBV6-6	ASLDGKKPLNNEQF
TRBV12-1	ASSFAYPGGQKETQY
TRBV7-6	ASSLDGTRSDTQY
TRBV28	ASRLRSSEGNEQF
TRBV24-1	ATSDVGRGRETQY
TRBV6-5	ASSYISGSTDTQY
TRBV28	ASKPGQQNTEAF
TRBV10-3	AISESEGATGANVLT
TRBV7-3	ASSLGSQGGVGANVLT
TRBV19	ASSVQGNNQPQH
TRBV5-4	ASSLRDRGDYEQY
TRBV18	ASSPPGQGGYGYT
TRBV11-3	ASSSGISGGTQETQY
TRBV6-4	ASSSEGSYNEQF
TRBV2	ASSLRDSAFYEQY
TRBV7-8	ASSLVSGYEQY
TRBV10-3	AISEPSGGALGSPLH
TRBV29-1	SVETTDAYEQY
TRBV4-1	ASSEDTLSSYNSPLH
TRBV5-8	ASSLRQGRLF
TRBV4-3	ASSQLELGQGASGELF
TRBV5-4	ASSPRGGSYNEQF
TRBV4-1	ASSQAPRAYEQY
TRBV19	ASNRGWNQPQH
TRBV5-1	ASSRDRGTGELF
TRBV4-2	ASSPWDTNQPQH
TRBV6-5	ASSSEAWDEQY
TRBV4-3	ASSQDTSGGNTGELF
TRBV30	AWSPRTANTGELF
TRBV19	ASSPRTGGMEKLF
TRBV4-3	ASSPKQSGSSYNEQF
TRBV5-3	ARSLIGDSGETQY
TRBV5-5	ASSSGTSPVDTQY
TRBV28	AIDGGKSTEAF
TRBV7-8	ASSLGQGRAQY
TRBV7-8	ASSPHRTGFYEQY
TRBV5-1	ASRLIGTGELF
TRBV4-2	ASSQVPGEQY
TRBV7-9	ASSSTGGRFYNEQF
TRBV2	ASRAGGRSGELF
TRBV29-1	SVAGGLQELAKNIQY
TRBV3-1/TRBV3-2	ASSLRDRGYNEQF
TRBV19	ASSMAGGGRSQPQH
TRBV28	ASSGTGEINYEQY
TRBV4-1	ASSHPNVDTQY
TRBV19	ASSKDTATNEKLF
TRBV28	ASMETVGNYGYT
TRBV6-5	ASSRLGLEQY
TRBV12-5	ASGLPRGVSYEQY
TRBV29-1	SVADRFQETQY
TRBV29-1	SAQVGRGANQPQH
TRBV25-1	ASSPSGGVSDTQY
TRBV7-3	ASSRSDTGELF
TRBV10-3	AIRPGLAGGHTGELF
TRBV2	ASKPRLAGDYNEQF